This TCR beta chain came from a study of cytomegalovirus exposure and HLA in healthy donors. The germline V and J ends were trimmed by 2 bases and 0 bases, with 18 bases remaining between them. The germline gives CDR1 MGHRA, CDR2 YSYEKL. CDR3 length equals 18 residues. Broader study findings: The authors judged a highly shared variant cluster likely a sequencing artifact. The presence/absence work took it that sequencing depth was about the same across donors. Only CMV serostatus was available as immune exposure information.

PCR involved 60 Vbeta and 13 Jbeta primers. TCRdb keeps only in-frame clones here, not all; method: immunoSEQ multiplex PCR. Among about 120,000 clones listed, less than 85% were seen once. This clone was counted between two and nine times. What it binds is unknown. The specimen was PBMCs. The TCR sequence derives from a man in his late teens or twenties in good health and CMV-seropositive. The gene calls are TRBV4-1 and TRBJ2-3; D might be TRBD1 (5 bases). In nucleotides, the CDR3 is TGCGCCAGCAGCCAAAGGGGCGCGCGCGTCGCTAGCACAGATACGCAGTATTTT. Its translation is CASSQRGARVASTDTQYF.